This T cell receptor beta chain derives from a study of T cells in women clearing cervical HPV infection (dated by TCRdb to the late 2010s). A note on the overall study: The cases were 20 to 30 women with histologically confirmed HPV16-related CIN3 or worse, and 2 of those women had invasive cancers. Blood from cases was collected at the visit where the lesion was first found, while blood from controls was collected once the infection could no longer be detected. Controls were 25 women whose single incident HPV16 infection cleared within 12 months without precancer or cancer developing. Cases were matched to controls by age within five years and by the year the sample was collected. In the parent cohort, about 10,000 women aged 18 or older were enrolled in Guanacaste, Costa Rica, during about 1992 to 1994 and then followed for approximately seven years. Since only a few of the women had HLA typing available, the possibility that HLA type was acting as a confounder could not be ruled out. Cases had a median age of approximately 34 years and controls had a median age of around 40, with no significant differences in baseline characteristics. Nested within Costa Rica's Guanacaste HPV Natural History Study, an exploratory proof-of-principle case-control study compared TCR repertoires across cervical HPV16 outcomes. Among cases, blood sampling came a median of approximately 150 days after lesion detection, with an interquartile range of roughly 85 to 200 days. Five blinded duplicates per group were added as quality controls, giving 60 or so samples: 50 or so participants and 10 replicates.

Every participant had a single incident cervical HPV16 infection, and women with prevalent HPV16 infections were excluded. Cervical HPV DNA was detected with MY09/MY11 PCR, and genotyping was done with dot-blot hybridization. Approximately 16 mL of heparinized blood were centrifuged, and the buffy coat was aliquoted, frozen at -30°C, then stored at -80°C. QIAGEN kits were used to extract genomic DNA from the buffy coat specimens. Using the immunoSEQ assay, multiplex PCR amplified TCR beta CDR3 regions from an average of approximately 1,200 ng of genomic DNA per sample. The assay corrected primer bias using a complete synthetic TCR repertoire to establish an amplification baseline. Amplicons were sequenced on the Illumina platform. The original methods were these. Sequences were error-corrected by clustering with frequency ratios and a modified nearest-neighbor algorithm, then analyzed in the immunoSEQ Analyzer with IMGT gene definitions. At each rarefaction depth, TCR richness and evenness were averaged over 20 rarefaction repeats, and samples with fewer sequences than the depth were excluded. Wilcoxon rank sum tests with FDR correction were used to compare relative abundances of V, D and J genes between the groups. In the blinded duplicates, the intraclass correlation was 95.6% for TCR richness and averaged approximately 82% across around 70 gene segments. In TCRdb, the immuneACCESS table is reduced to in-frame sequences with V and J assigned. These tables do not hold every clone; where another copy was compared, an unresolved V gene accounts for under half, and the others remain unexplained. That table gives V, J and clone size, and the DNA gave D and trimming. The sample table gives roughly 20,000 clones. The ten largest account for over 4.5% of the sample.

Judged by frequency, this clone is medium-sized (0.01 to 0.1%); no count was given. What this receptor recognizes is not known. The sequence runs out 3 residues before the end of the CDR3; the remainder is reconstructed from the germline J gene. Paper-wide results and their limitations: TRBV6-7 relative abundance was lower in cases than in controls (roughly 0.12% versus 0.15%; Bonferroni P = 0.0008). The cross-sectional design could not show whether associations preceded infection or resulted from it; effector/memory subsets and HPV-specific T cells were not isolated. Cases were distinguished from controls with an estimated AUC of about 0.8 by random forest classifiers combining richness and V gene abundances. TCR repertoire richness was significantly higher in CIN3+ cases than in controls across sequencing depths, while evenness did not differ. T-cell numbers per sample were unknown, so richness differences could reflect varying T-cell content rather than repertoire biology.

From V the trimming removes 3 bases and from J it removes 7 bases, while the gene matches leave 12 bases of the junction unaccounted for. The CDR3 contains 16 residues, cysteine and phenylalanine counted. The DNA has 39 bases, all within the CDR3, and is read from base 1. Per the germline V gene, SGHRS is the CDR1 and YFSETQ is the CDR2. This TCR came from a woman aged 18 to 75 with a cervical HPV16 infection that either progressed to CIN3+ or cleared (not recorded which). Sequenced sample: blood buffy coat. The chain is encoded by TRBV5-1 joined to TRBJ2-4; 8 central bases correspond to TRBD1. Incomplete CDR3 DNA: TGCGCCAGCAGCTCGGCGGACAGGGCGCTAAAGAACATT. It is translated as CASSSADRALKNI. The entire CDR3 sequence reads CASSSADRALKNIQYF.